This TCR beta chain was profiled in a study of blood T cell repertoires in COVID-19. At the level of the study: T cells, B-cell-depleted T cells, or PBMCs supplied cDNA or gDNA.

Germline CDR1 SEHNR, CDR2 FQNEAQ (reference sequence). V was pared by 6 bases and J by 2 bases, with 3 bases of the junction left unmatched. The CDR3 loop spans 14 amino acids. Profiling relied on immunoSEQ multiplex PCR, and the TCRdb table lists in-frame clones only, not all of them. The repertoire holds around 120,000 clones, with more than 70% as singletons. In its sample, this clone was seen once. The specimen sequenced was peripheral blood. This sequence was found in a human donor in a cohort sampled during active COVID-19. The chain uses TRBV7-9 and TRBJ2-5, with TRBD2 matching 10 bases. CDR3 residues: CASSLLAGQETQYF. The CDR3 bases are TGTGCCAGCAGTCTACTAGCGGGGCAAGAGACCCAGTACTTC.